The present TCR beta chain was sequenced within a study of T cell responses to AZD1222 COVID-19 vaccine. TCRdb's copy holds only in-frame clones and misses some; the assay was immunoSEQ multiplex PCR. The data show 80,000 to 95,000 clones, with roughly 90% seen just once and approximately 3% held by the top ten. The V gene's germline CDR1 is SQVTM and CDR2 ANQGSEA. There are 15 residues in the CDR3. V was clipped by 6 bases and J by 2 bases; unmatched bases: 10. Study-wide findings and caveats: Among the donors, most were white British and more were female, and clonal diversity was possibly underestimated. Spike was spanned by vaccine-associated CD4 TCRs, with dominance at 160-218 and 743-854.

Turning to this clone: Antigen unknown.

The sequence came from an adult in good health. Sequencing used peripheral blood, obtained on day 0 of MenACWY control vaccination. The rearrangement joins TRBV29-1 to TRBJ2-5; 9 bases agree with TRBD2. The CDR3, as DNA: TGCAGCGTCGTAGGAGCGGGGGGCCCGCAAGAGACCCAGTACTTC. Its translation: CSVVGAGGPQETQYF.